This TCR beta chain came from a study of blood T cell repertoires in COVID-19. Turning to the study itself: Sample material is recorded as cDNA or gDNA derived from T cells, B-cell-depleted T cells, or PBMCs.

Sequencing was performed with immunoSEQ multiplex PCR; in TCRdb, only in-frame clones are kept and a portion is missing. This repertoire shows about 160,000 clones, around 80% found once; its top ten account for roughly 3.5%. This clonotype was sampled from an older woman who had recovered from COVID-19. Sequencing used PBMCs or T cells enriched from blood (not recorded which).

This chain's CDR3 is CASRSTGVGEQYF. DNA of the CDR3: TGTGCCAGCAGATCGACAGGGGTTGGGGAGCAGTACTTC. V and J are TRBV2 and TRBJ2-7; TRBD1 matches 8 bases. V gave up 6 bases and J gave up 7 bases; unmatched junction bases: 8. Germline loops: CDR1 SNHLY, CDR2 FYNNEI. There are 13 residues in the CDR3.